The sequence of this T cell receptor beta chain was determined in a study of CD8 T cells in Susac syndrome. Sequencing of TCR beta covered CD8+ and CD4+ T cells obtained from blood. Losses at the gene ends were 5 bases for V and 4 bases for J; bases not matched to a gene: 8. The CDR3 loop spans 15 amino acids. Germline V gene sequence: CDR1 PRHDT, CDR2 FYEKMQ (reference sequence). A quantity of about 0.5 to 1 ug RNA underwent reverse transcription using random hexamers. TCRdb reprocessed the immunoSEQ multiplex PCR reads with MiXCR, giving one entry per CDR3 protein. The data contain some 150,000 distinct CDR3 sequences, 94% of them seen just once; the ten biggest clones take up over 0.25%.

This chain uses TRBV13 with TRBJ2-1; 7 nucleotides match TRBD2. This sequence was found in a human donor in good health. Sequencing used CD8+ T cells from PBMCs. CDR3 in DNA: TGTGCCAGCAGCCCCAAGGGGAGGGGTTACAATGAGCAGTTCTTC. This sequence encodes CASSPKGRGYNEQFF.